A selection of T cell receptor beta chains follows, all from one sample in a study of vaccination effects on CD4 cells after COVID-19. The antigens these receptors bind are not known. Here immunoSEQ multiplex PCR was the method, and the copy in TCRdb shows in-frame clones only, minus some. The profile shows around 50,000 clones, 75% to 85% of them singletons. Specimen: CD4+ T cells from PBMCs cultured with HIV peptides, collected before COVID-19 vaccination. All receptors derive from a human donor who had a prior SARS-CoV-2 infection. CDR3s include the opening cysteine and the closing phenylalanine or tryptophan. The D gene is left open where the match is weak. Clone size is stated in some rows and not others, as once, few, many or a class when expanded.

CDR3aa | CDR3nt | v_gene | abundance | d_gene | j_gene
CASSTDPISLPSQFF | TGTGCCAGCAGCACAGACCCCATATCTTTGCCGTCACAGTTCTTC | TRBV9 | . | . | TRBJ2-1
CAISGLAGGPTYEQYF | TGTGCCATCAGCGGACTAGCGGGAGGTCCTACCTACGAGCAGTACTTC | TRBV10-3 | . | TRBD2 | TRBJ2-7
CASSIVQGMGNQPQHF | TGTGCCAGTAGTATAGTACAGGGGATGGGCAATCAGCCCCAGCATTTT | TRBV19 | . | TRBD1 | TRBJ1-5
CASSGEGSYNSPLHF | TGTGCCAGCAGCGGAGAGGGGTCCTATAATTCACCCCTCCACTTT | TRBV9 | few | . | TRBJ1-6
CASSQQGLAGGRNEQFF | TGTGCCAGCAGCCAACAGGGGTTAGCGGGGGGCAGAAATGAGCAGTTCTTC | TRBV3-1/TRBV3-2 | . | TRBD2 | TRBJ2-1
CASSLASSGVGGEQYF | TGTGCCAGCAGCTTAGCAAGCTCGGGAGTTGGGGGCGAGCAGTACTTC | TRBV7-9 | . | . | TRBJ2-7
CASSLVREKLFF | TGTGCCAGCAGCTTAGTTCGGGAAAAACTGTTTTTT | TRBV11-2 | . | . | TRBJ1-4
CASSSPWTGVTQPQHF | TGTGCCAGTAGTTCCCCGTGGACAGGGGTTACTCAGCCCCAGCATTTT | TRBV19 | once | TRBD1 | TRBJ1-5
CASSLEQYNSPLHF | TGTGCCAGCAGCTTAGAACAGTATAATTCACCCCTCCACTTT | TRBV7-9 | . | . | TRBJ1-6
CASSYGNEYEQYF | TGTGCCAGCAGTTACGGGAATGAGTACGAGCAGTACTTC | TRBV6-6 | . | . | TRBJ2-7
CAISGRQGIRSYEQYF | TGTGCCATCAGTGGTCGGCAGGGCATCAGATCCTACGAGCAGTACTTC | TRBV10-3 | . | . | TRBJ2-7
CASSLPGGGQETQYF | TGTGCCAGCAGCCTCCCGGGTGGCGGCCAAGAGACCCAGTACTTC | TRBV5-4 | . | . | TRBJ2-5
CASSREPLDRAETQYF | TGCGCCAGCAGCCGAGAGCCCCTGGACAGGGCAGAGACCCAGTACTTC | TRBV5-1 | . | TRBD1 | TRBJ2-5
CASSVDFNTGVDGYTF | TGTGCCAGCAGCGTAGATTTCAATACAGGCGTCGATGGCTACACCTTC | TRBV9 | . | . | TRBJ1-2
CAISERQAQETQYF | TGTGCCATCAGTGAAAGACAGGCCCAAGAGACCCAGTACTTC | TRBV10-3 | . | . | TRBJ2-5
CASSQRLAEYNEQFF | TGTGCCAGTAGTCAAAGGCTAGCGGAATACAATGAGCAGTTCTTC | TRBV19 | . | TRBD2 | TRBJ2-1
CASSVGLLDYNEQFF | TGCGCCAGCAGCGTGGGACTCCTGGACTACAATGAGCAGTTCTTC | TRBV5-1 | . | . | TRBJ2-1
CASSTPLPGELFF | TGTGCCAGCAGCACCCCTCTGCCCGGGGAGCTGTTTTTT | TRBV9 | . | . | TRBJ2-2
CASSPPRPSGHEQFF | TGTGCCAGTAGTCCCCCCCGACCCAGCGGGCATGAGCAGTTCTTC | TRBV19 | . | . | TRBJ2-1
CATSKGGGTDTQYF | TGTGCCACCTCGAAGGGTGGGGGGACAGATACGCAGTATTTT | TRBV10-3 | . | . | TRBJ2-3
CASSLDGGRALRQFF | TGTGCCAGCAGCTTAGACGGCGGGAGGGCCTTGAGGCAGTTCTTC | TRBV7-8 | many | TRBD2 | TRBJ2-1
CASRQLAGDTDTQYF | TGTGCCAGCAGGCAGCTAGCGGGGGACACAGATACGCAGTATTTT | TRBV6-5 | . | TRBD2 | TRBJ2-3
CASRGGRLNNEQFF | TGTGCCAGCAGAGGGGGGAGGCTCAACAATGAGCAGTTCTTC | TRBV2 | . | . | TRBJ2-1
CASSPGWTAASYEQYF | TGTGCCAGCTCACCCGGGTGGACGGCGGCTTCCTACGAGCAGTACTTC | TRBV18 | . | . | TRBJ2-7
CASSLRGLANNEQFF | TGTGCCAGCAGCTTAAGAGGGCTAGCGAACAATGAGCAGTTCTTC | TRBV7-8 | . | . | TRBJ2-1
CASSGTGHSPLHF | TGTGCCAGCTCCGGGACCGGCCATTCACCCCTCCACTTT | TRBV7-9 | few | . | TRBJ1-6
CASSPGRRDIQYF | TGTGCCAGCAGCCCCGGGCGCAGGGACATTCAGTACTTC | TRBV7-3 | few | . | TRBJ2-4
CASSPEKGQGNEKLFF | TGTGCCAGCAGCCCAGAGAAAGGCCAGGGTAATGAAAAACTGTTTTTT | TRBV5-4 | . | . | TRBJ1-4
CASRLGPVPFINTEAFF | TGTGCCAGCCGTCTTGGTCCAGTCCCGTTTATAAACACTGAAGCTTTCTTT | TRBV2 | . | . | TRBJ1-1
CASSIGGAGYGYTF | TGTGCCAGTAGTATAGGAGGAGCTGGATATGGCTACACCTTC | TRBV19 | . | . | TRBJ1-2
CAWTAISGNTIYF | TGTGCCTGGACGGCGATATCTGGAAACACCATATATTTT | TRBV30 | . | . | TRBJ1-3
CASSRTADTQYF | TGTGCCAGCAGTAGGACTGCAGATACGCAGTATTTT | TRBV12-3/TRBV12-4 | . | . | TRBJ2-3